A selection of T cell receptor beta chains follows, all from one sample in a study of metastatic and nonmetastatic thyroid tumors. TCRdb ran MiXCR on the PCR reads. In the table there are 25,000 to 35,000 clones, approximately 15% of which are singletons. Sequenced material: blood. The receptors shown here come from a female donor with papillary thyroid cancer or a benign thyroid nodule (not recorded which). Some clones in this sample may be carry-over from other donors' samples. Both conserved end residues are part of each CDR3. A D gene is named only where the DNA matches it firmly. Where a row states a size, it is once, few, many or the class of an expanded clone; other rows omit it.

v_gene,abundance,d_gene,j_gene,CDR3aa,CDR3nt
TRBV3-1,many,.,TRBJ2-3,CASSQEVGYTDTQYF,TGTGCCAGCAGCCAAGAAGTAGGCTACACAGATACGCAGTATTTT
TRBV6-1,few,.,TRBJ2-5,CASNLIAVGHETQYF,TGTGCCAGCAATCTCATAGCGGTGGGGCATGAGACCCAGTACTTC
TRBV9,many,.,TRBJ1-2,CASSASGAFGYTF,TGTGCCAGCAGCGCGTCGGGAGCCTTCGGCTACACCTTC
TRBV27,medium-sized,TRBD2,TRBJ2-7,CASSFGPGLAVSEQYF,TGTGCCAGCAGTTTTGGGCCGGGACTAGCAGTTTCCGAGCAGTACTTC
TRBV12-3/TRBV12-4,few,.,TRBJ2-1,CANIMRIDNEQFF,TGTGCCAATATCATGCGGATTGACAATGAGCAGTTCTTC
TRBV5-1,many,.,TRBJ1-6,CASRSRTGTDNSPLHF,TGCGCCAGCAGGTCCCGGACGGGTACGGATAATTCACCCCTCCACTTT
TRBV20-1,many,TRBD2,TRBJ2-5,CSAYVGSGVHKETQYF,TGCAGTGCCTACGTAGGGAGCGGGGTACACAAAGAGACCCAGTACTTC
TRBV24-1,many,.,TRBJ2-2,CATSDPQRGRTGELFF,TGTGCCACCAGTGATCCCCAACGGGGGCGGACCGGGGAGCTGTTTTTT
TRBV10-1,few,.,TRBJ1-2,CASSDSPDSLIDVYTF,TGCGCCAGCAGTGACTCCCCCGACAGTTTGATCGACGTCTACACCTTC
TRBV4-1,.,TRBD2,TRBJ2-2,CASSQAEASGRATGELFF,TGCGCCAGCAGCCAGGCAGAAGCTAGCGGGAGGGCCACCGGGGAGCTGTTTTTT
TRBV20-1,many,.,TRBJ1-1,CSARDLPERSTEAFF,TGCAGTGCTAGAGATCTACCGGAAAGGAGCACTGAAGCTTTCTTT
TRBV14,many,TRBD2,TRBJ2-3,CASSQSGTSGRTDTQYF,TGTGCCAGCAGCCAGTCCGGGACTAGCGGGAGGACAGATACGCAGTATTTT
TRBV9,.,.,TRBJ2-5,CANSVRISSGQETQYF,TGTGCCAACAGCGTAAGGATTAGTTCGGGTCAAGAGACCCAGTACTTC
TRBV4-2,many,.,TRBJ1-1,CASSQVGDGNTEAFF,TGTGCCAGCAGCCAAGTCGGGGACGGGAACACTGAAGCTTTCTTT
TRBV6-2/TRBV6-3,few,.,TRBJ2-1,CAISYGGSGVLEQFF,TGTGCCATCAGTTACGGGGGAAGCGGCGTGCTCGAGCAGTTCTTC
TRBV30,.,TRBD1,TRBJ2-7,CVWSVAGTAYEQYF,TGTGTCTGGAGTGTAGCAGGGACAGCTTACGAGCAGTACTTC
TRBV9,many,.,TRBJ2-2,CASSNRPSNTGELFF,TGTGCCAGCAGCAATAGGCCCTCGAACACCGGGGAGCTGTTTTTT
TRBV20-1,.,.,TRBJ1-5,CSARLVASCNQPQHF,TGCAGTGCGCGCTTGGTGGCGTCGTGCAATCAGCCCCAGCATTTT
TRBV11-2,.,.,TRBJ2-7,CASSLCPASLTYEQYF,TGTGCCAGCAGCTTATGCCCAGCCTCTCTCACCTACGAGCAGTACTTC
TRBV2,many,TRBD2,TRBJ2-5,CASRISSGGAVTQYF,TGTGCCAGCAGGATTTCTAGCGGGGGGGCCGTGACCCAGTACTTC
TRBV3-1,many,.,TRBJ2-3,CASSQAGSTDTQYF,TGTGCCAGCAGCCAGGCAGGGAGCACAGATACGCAGTATTTT
TRBV9,many,.,TRBJ2-5,CASSGLQETQYF,TGTGCCAGCAGCGGCCTCCAAGAGACCCAGTACTTC
TRBV5-5,many,.,TRBJ2-4,CASSRPIAKNIQYF,TGTGCCAGCAGCCGACCGATAGCCAAAAACATTCAGTACTTC